This TCR beta chain was sequenced in a study of shared clonotypes between healthy human individuals. TCRdb keeps only in-frame clones here, not all; method: immunoSEQ multiplex PCR. The table shows 850,000 to 1,200,000 clones, with 60% to 80% occurring only once. This clone appeared many times. The same CDR3 can be traced to other DNA sequences in this sample. The TCR comes from a man between 18 and 29 years old in good health. The sample consisted of memory CD4+ T cells sorted from blood. The subset is: CD45RA-negative fraction.

The CDR3 loop is CASRGTVSSYEQYF. In DNA form, the CDR3 reads TGTGCCAGCAGAGGGACAGTCAGCTCCTACGAGCAGTACTTC. The chain recombines TRBV2 with TRBJ2-7; TRBD1 agrees at 7 bases. V was clipped by 6 bases and J by 0 bases; unmatched bases: 5. The CDR3 is 14 amino acids. Germline V lookup: CDR1 SNHLY, CDR2 FYNNEI.